Listed here are 26 T cell receptor beta chains from one sample, sequenced in a study of T cells in Graves' hyperthyroidism and ophthalmopathy. Amplification of TCR beta CDR3 regions used RNA as the template. HTBI primers were employed in a first-round RT-PCR of the TCR CDR3. One entry per CDR3 protein, called by TCRdb with MiXCR from the multiplex PCR reads. The sample contains about 210,000 distinct CDR3 sequences, around 19% of which appear only once. Sample: blood. These receptor sequences come from a man between 35 and 55 years old with Graves' hyperthyroidism.

This clonotype was counted at least ten times. The CDR3 sequence is CASSAGRSANYGYTF. Written as DNA, the CDR3 is TGTGCCAGCAGTGCCGGGAGATCGGCTAACTATGGCTACACCTTC. The chain links TRBV2 to TRBJ1-2, with D unresolved. The germline CDR1 and CDR2 sequences are SNHLY and FYNNEI. V lost 4 bases, J lost 0 bases, and 12 bases lay in between. This CDR3 is built from 15 residues.

The rearrangement joins TRBV5-1 to TRBJ2-1; TRBD2 might be the D (5 bases). Per the germline V gene, CDR1 is SGHRS and CDR2 is YFSETQ. The V end lost 7 bases, the J end lost 0 bases, and 17 bases lay between the germline ends. The CDR3 is made up of 16 amino acids. The CDR3 nucleotides read TGCGCCAGCCATGGAACCGGGGAAAGCTCCTACAATGAGCAGTTCTTC. It is translated as CASHGTGESSYNEQFF.

This clonotype was picked up many times. This chain joins TRBV20-1 and TRBJ2-7; 11 bases fit TRBD1. From germline, CDR1 is DFQATT and CDR2 SNEGSKA (reference sequence). Germline trimming cut 6 bases from V and 5 bases from J; bases unmatched to any gene: 6. The CDR3 loop spans 13 amino acids. Written as DNA, the CDR3 is TGCAGTGCAAGGACAGGGGGCATGGACGAGCAGTACTTC. Translation gives CSARTGGMDEQYF.

Many counts were recorded for this clonotype. The V gene is TRBV6-2 or TRBV6-3, the J gene TRBJ1-5; D possibly corresponds to TRBD1 (5 bases). The ends were cut back, 0 bases at V and 5 bases at J, with 23 bases in the middle. CDR3 length equals 19 residues. From germline, CDR1 is MNHEY and CDR2 SVGEGT. The CDR3 bases are TGTGCCAGCAGTTACTCGATTGTTCAGGGCAGGGATAAGGATCAGCCCCAGCATTTT. Translating gives CASSYSIVQGRDKDQPQHF.

This clonotype was seen repeatedly, ten times or more. V gene TRBV20-1 combines with J gene TRBJ2-7, with 8 bases lining up with TRBD1. Losses at the gene ends were 0 bases for V and 0 bases for J; bases not matched to a gene: 10. The CDR3 has 17 amino acids. Germline assignment: CDR1 DFQATT and CDR2 SNEGSKA (reference sequence). CDR3 bases: TGCAGTGCTAGAGACCCTAGGACAGGGCGGAGCTCCTACGAGCAGTACTTC. It encodes CSARDPRTGRSSYEQYF.

This clonotype was recorded many times. The chain recombines TRBV6-1 with TRBJ2-2; TRBD2 might be the D (6 bases). Germline V gene sequence: CDR1 MNHNS, CDR2 SASEGT. Between the trimmed V and J ends, which lost 6 bases and 7 bases, there was a span of 15 bases. The CDR3 runs 14 residues. This CDR3 is CASSDSGRIGELFF. The CDR3 nucleotides are TGTGCCAGCAGCGACAGTGGGAGGATCGGGGAGCTGTTTTTT.

This clonotype was found a few times. J is TRBJ2-5 and V is TRBV6-1, with D possibly matching TRBD1 (6 bases). Trimming took 6 bases from V and 5 from J, leaving 25 bases between them. Germline-derived CDR1 and CDR2 are MNHNS and SASEGT. This CDR3 spans 17 amino acids. The CDR3 reads CASSRHTGTWVRETQYF. CDR3 DNA: TGTGCCAGCAGCCGCCACACAGGGACGTGGGTTCGGGAGACCCAGTACTTC.

This clonotype was counted at least ten times. This sequence joins TRBV14 and TRBJ2-2, with TRBD2 as a possible D gene (5 bases). CDR3 length: 16 residues. Trimming cost V 3 bases and J 5 bases, with 16 bases left between them. Germline CDR1 and CDR2: SGHDN and FVKESK. CDR3 DNA: TGTGCCAGCAGCCACCGGGGTAGAGGTTGGACCGGGGAGCTGTTTTTT. Its protein product is CASSHRGRGWTGELFF.

The chain is built from TRBV6-2 or TRBV6-3 and TRBJ2-7; a possible D gene is TRBD1 (7 bases). Per germline, CDR1 MNHEY and CDR2 SVGEGT. V lost 10 bases, J lost 2 bases, and 15 bases lay in between. The CDR3 extends over 13 amino acids. The CDR3 nucleotides are TGTGCCACCCAGGGGGGACCAGCCTACGAGCAGTACTTC. The encoded protein is CATQGGPAYEQYF.

Concerning this clonotype: A single base separates this from a much larger clone, so it may be a read error. The chain is built from TRBV11-3 and TRBJ2-7; weak D call: TRBD1 (6 bases). V was clipped by 1 base and J by 3 bases, with 10 bases between them. Germline CDR1 and CDR2: SGHNT and YENEEA. CDR3 length: 14 residues. CDR3 bases: TGTGCCAGCAGCTTAGCCCCGGACAGCTACGAGCAGTACTTC. It translates to CASSLAPDSYEQYF.

This clonotype was observed at least ten times. The V and J genes are TRBV20-1 and TRBJ1-5, with 9 bases fitting TRBD1. V lost 2 bases and J lost 4; bases outside the gene matches: 9. This CDR3 contains 16 residues. Looked up from germline, CDR1 is DFQATT and CDR2 is SNEGSKA (reference sequence). CDR3: CSARSGTGSSNQPQHF. The CDR3 nucleotides are TGCAGTGCTAGATCGGGGACAGGGAGTTCGAATCAGCCCCAGCATTTT.

At least ten counts were recorded for this clonotype. The rearrangement joins TRBV2 to TRBJ2-7; either TRBD1 or TRBD2 may supply D (5 bases each). This CDR3 is 13 amino acids long. In germline, CDR1 is SNHLY, CDR2 FYNNEI. V lost 6 bases and J lost 0, with 9 bases in between. The CDR3 region has the DNA TGTGCCAGCAGGGGACCTCTCTCCTACGAGCAGTACTTC. Its translation is CASRGPLSYEQYF.

In this sample, this clonotype turned up many times. V usage is TRBV30 and J usage is TRBJ1-1; tentatively, D is TRBD1 (6 bases). This CDR3 has 14 residues. V lost 1 base to trimming and J lost 5 bases, with 14 bases between them. Looked up from germline, CDR1 is GTSNPN and CDR2 is SVGIG (reference sequence). The CDR3 loop is CAWSEPGGFTEAFF. DNA for the CDR3: TGTGCCTGGAGTGAACCCGGGGGCTTTACTGAAGCTTTCTTT.

In this sample, this clonotype turned up a few times. The chain recombines TRBV9 with TRBJ1-2; D remains ambiguous. The CDR3 sequence is 14 residues long. V lost 6 bases and J 4 bases, leaving 16 bases between the germline ends. CDR1 and CDR2 from the germline V gene are SGDLS and YYNGEE. Here the CDR3 reads CASNQPEQSYGYTF. The CDR3 DNA sequence: TGTGCCAGCAACCAGCCCGAGCAGTCCTATGGCTACACCTTC.

This clonotype was counted at least ten times. In DNA, the CDR3 is TGTGCCAGCAGCCTTTTAGGAGCGGGGGGGTCCTACAATGAGCAGTTCTTC. This translates into CASSLLGAGGSYNEQFF. The rearrangement uses TRBV5-6 and TRBJ2-1; 10 positions match TRBD2. Trimming cost V 4 bases and J 1 base; bases outside gene matches: 8. CDR3 length: 17 residues. From germline, CDR1 is SGHDT and CDR2 YYEEEE.

This clonotype came up many times. At one of its ends the junction is not consistent with the germline gene, which may arise from a read error. The chain uses TRBV7-7 and TRBJ2-2; no definite D call. This CDR3 spans 13 amino acids. Germline V CDR1 and CDR2: SSHAT, FNYEAQ (reference sequence). This CDR3 reads CASSSERAGELFF. The CDR3 DNA is TGTGCTAGCAGTTCTGAGAGAGCCGGGGAGCTGTTTTTT.

This clonotype came up many times. The V call is TRBV2, the J call TRBJ1-5; 7 nucleotides match TRBD1. CDR3 length equals 13 residues. The trim removed 9 bases at V and 1 base at J, leaving 3 bases unmatched. The germline gives CDR1 SNHLY, CDR2 FYNNEI. The CDR3 sequence is CASKDRSNQPQHF. As DNA, the CDR3 is TGTGCCAGTAAGGACAGGAGCAATCAGCCCCAGCATTTT. Full variable domain (outside the CDR3, taken from reference TRBV2 and TRBJ1-5): EPEVTQTPSHQVTQMGQEVILRCVPISNHLYFYWYRQILGQKVEFLVSFYNNEISEKSEIFDDQFSVERPDGSNFTLKIRSTKLEDSAMYFCASKDRSNQPQHFGDGTRLSIL.

V gene TRBV29-1 combines with J gene TRBJ2-3; D ambiguous. CDR1 SQVTM and CDR2 ANQGSEA come from the germline V gene. The V gene lost 4 bases and the J gene lost 6 bases, with 14 bases spanning the gap. This CDR3 contains 13 residues. The CDR3 sequence: CSVVPIEPDTQYF. CDR3 coding DNA: TGCAGCGTTGTCCCGATAGAACCGGATACGCAGTATTTT.

In its sample, this clonotype was seen a few times. CDR3 region: CSVEKDRGYEQFF. CDR3 in DNA: TGCAGCGTTGAGAAGGACAGGGGTTATGAGCAGTTCTTC. The rearrangement joins TRBV29-1 to TRBJ2-1, with 9 bases identical to TRBD1. Germline CDR1 reads SQVTM; CDR2 reads ANQGSEA. With 3 bases clipped from V and 8 bases from J, the junction kept 5 bases outside the gene matches. This CDR3 is 13 amino acids long.

The sample holds many counts of this clonotype. The chain carries TRBV7-9 and TRBJ1-5; the match to TRBD1 covers 7 bases. CDR1 is SEHNR and CDR2 is FQNEAQ in the germline V gene (reference sequence). The CDR3 is made up of 16 amino acids. With V trimmed by 0 bases and J by 4 bases, 6 bases remained unmatched. Here the CDR3 reads CASSLALAGGNQPQHF. In DNA, the CDR3 is TGTGCCAGCAGCTTAGCGTTGGCAGGGGGTAATCAGCCCCAGCATTTT.

This clonotype was found many times. The V gene is TRBV5-1, the J gene TRBJ1-2, with a tentative D call TRBD1 (5 bases). CDR3 length: 17 residues. V was cut by 0 bases and J by 0 bases, with 15 bases left in between. From germline, CDR1 is SGHRS and CDR2 YFSETQ. The CDR3 sequence is CASSLGGGAKSNYGYTF. The DNA of the CDR3 is TGCGCCAGCAGCTTGGGCGGAGGGGCGAAGTCTAACTATGGCTACACCTTC.

This clonotype was recorded many times. This rearrangement joins TRBV27 to TRBJ2-7; D is possibly TRBD2 (5 bases). Germline-derived CDR1 and CDR2 are MNHEY and SMNVEV (reference sequence). The CDR3 consists of 13 residues. The germline V and J ends were trimmed by 2 bases and 7 bases, with 12 bases remaining between them. CDR3 in amino acids: CASSLEGSGEQYF. The CDR3 DNA reads as TGTGCCAGCAGTTTAGAGGGATCGGGGGAGCAGTACTTC.

In this sample, this clonotype turned up a few times. V usage is TRBV10-2 and J usage is TRBJ2-2; 7 bases fit TRBD2. The V gene's germline CDR1 is WSHSY and CDR2 SAAADI. V trimming: 6 bases; J trimming: 2 bases; junction bases outside the gene matches: 6. The CDR3 extends over 15 amino acids. The CDR3 DNA reads as TGCGCCAGCAGCGGGAGCGGGGCAAACACCGGGGAGCTGTTTTTT. Its protein product is CASSGSGANTGELFF.

This clonotype has ten or more counts. This CDR3 is CASSLAYQGEQFF. As DNA, the CDR3 is TGTGCCAGCAGCTTAGCGTACCAGGGAGAGCAGTTCTTC. The chain links TRBV7-2 to TRBJ2-1; D perhaps matches TRBD1 (5 bases). The V end was cut by 0 bases, the J end by 10 bases, with 10 bases between. CDR3 length equals 13 residues. Germline values: CDR1 SGHTA, CDR2 FQGNSA.

This clonotype was counted between two and nine times. The chain carries TRBV19 and TRBJ1-2; 7 bases align to TRBD1. The germline gives CDR1 LNHDA, CDR2 SQIVND (reference sequence). This CDR3 has 15 residues. The V gene end was trimmed by 5 bases and the J gene end by 2 bases; junction bases not matched to a gene: 8. The CDR3 sequence is CASSRQGGENYGYTF. As DNA, the CDR3 is TGTGCCAGTAGTCGACAGGGTGGGGAGAACTATGGCTACACCTTC.

This clonotype was detected many times. The CDR3 DNA is TGTGCCATCAGTGGGGGACAGGTTCGTCACCCCCTCGGCGAGCAGTACTTC. This gives the protein CAISGGQVRHPLGEQYF. The rearrangement links TRBV10-3 to TRBJ2-7; TRBD1 matches 8 bases. There are 17 residues in the CDR3. Per germline, CDR1 ENHRY and CDR2 SYGVKD. The ends lost 4 bases at V and 6 bases at J; junction bases unmatched: 17.